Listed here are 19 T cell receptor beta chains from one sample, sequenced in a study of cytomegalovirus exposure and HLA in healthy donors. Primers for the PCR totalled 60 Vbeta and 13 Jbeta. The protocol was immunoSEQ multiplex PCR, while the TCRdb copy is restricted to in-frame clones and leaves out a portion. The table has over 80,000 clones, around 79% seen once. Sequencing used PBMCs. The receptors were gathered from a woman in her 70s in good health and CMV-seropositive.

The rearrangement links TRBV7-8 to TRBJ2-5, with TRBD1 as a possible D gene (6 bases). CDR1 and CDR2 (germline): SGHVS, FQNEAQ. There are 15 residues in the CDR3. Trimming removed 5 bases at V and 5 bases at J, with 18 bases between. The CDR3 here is CASSGRDTKRETQYF. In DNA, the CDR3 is TGTGCCAGCAGCGGCCGGGACACAAAAAGGGAGACCCAGTACTTC. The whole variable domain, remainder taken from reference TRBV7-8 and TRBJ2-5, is GAGVSQSPRYKVAKRGQDVALRCDPISGHVSLFWYQQALGQGPEFLTYFQNEAQLDKSGLPSDRFFAERPEGSVSTLKIQRTQQEDSAVYLCASSGRDTKRETQYFGPGTRLLVL.

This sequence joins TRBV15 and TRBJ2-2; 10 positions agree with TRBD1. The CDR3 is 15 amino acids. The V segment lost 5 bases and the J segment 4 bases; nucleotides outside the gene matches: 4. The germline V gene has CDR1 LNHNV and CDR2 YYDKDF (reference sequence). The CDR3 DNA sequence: TGTGCCACCAGCTGGAGGACAGGGGGCACCGGGGAGCTGTTTTTT. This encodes CATSWRTGGTGELFF.

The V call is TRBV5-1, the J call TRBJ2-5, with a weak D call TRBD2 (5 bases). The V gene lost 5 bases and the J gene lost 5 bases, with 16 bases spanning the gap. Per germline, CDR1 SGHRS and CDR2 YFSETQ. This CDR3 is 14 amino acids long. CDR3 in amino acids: CASRSGGFGETQYF. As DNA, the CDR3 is TGCGCCAGCAGATCTGGCGGGTTCGGGGAGACCCAGTACTTC.

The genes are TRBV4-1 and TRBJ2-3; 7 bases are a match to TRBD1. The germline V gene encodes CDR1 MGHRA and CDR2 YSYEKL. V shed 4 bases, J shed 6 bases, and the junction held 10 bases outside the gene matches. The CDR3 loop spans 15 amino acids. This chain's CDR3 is CASSPRLTGPDTQYF. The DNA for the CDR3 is TGCGCCAGCAGCCCCAGACTGACAGGGCCGGATACGCAGTATTTT.

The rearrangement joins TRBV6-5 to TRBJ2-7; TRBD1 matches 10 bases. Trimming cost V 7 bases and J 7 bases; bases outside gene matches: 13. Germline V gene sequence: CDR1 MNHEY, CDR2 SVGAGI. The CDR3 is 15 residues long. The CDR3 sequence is CASIGMGQGMVEQYF. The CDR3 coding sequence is TGTGCCAGCATCGGCATGGGACAGGGGATGGTTGAGCAGTACTTC.

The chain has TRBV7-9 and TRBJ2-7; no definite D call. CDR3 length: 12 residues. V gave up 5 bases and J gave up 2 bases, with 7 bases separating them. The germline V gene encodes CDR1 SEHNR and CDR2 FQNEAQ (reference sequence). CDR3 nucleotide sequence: TGTGCCAGCAGCCGTTACACCTACGAGCAGTACTTC. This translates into CASSRYTYEQYF.

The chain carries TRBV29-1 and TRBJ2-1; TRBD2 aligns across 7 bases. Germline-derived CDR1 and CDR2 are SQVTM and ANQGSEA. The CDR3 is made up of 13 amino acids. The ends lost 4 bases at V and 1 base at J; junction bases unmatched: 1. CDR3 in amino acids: CSVGAGSYNEQFF. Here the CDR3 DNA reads TGCAGCGTTGGAGCGGGATCCTACAATGAGCAGTTCTTC.

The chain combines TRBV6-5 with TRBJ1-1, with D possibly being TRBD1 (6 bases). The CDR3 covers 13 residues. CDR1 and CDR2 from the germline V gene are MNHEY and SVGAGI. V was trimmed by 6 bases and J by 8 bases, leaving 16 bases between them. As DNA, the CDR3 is TGTGCCAGCAGCATCAGGGGCCACGGGGAAGCTTTCTTT. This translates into CASSIRGHGEAFF.

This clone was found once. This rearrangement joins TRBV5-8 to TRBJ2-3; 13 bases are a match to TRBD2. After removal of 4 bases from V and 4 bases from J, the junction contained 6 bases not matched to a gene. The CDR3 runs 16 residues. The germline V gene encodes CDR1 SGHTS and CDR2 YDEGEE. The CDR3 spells CASSRRTSGSPDTQYF. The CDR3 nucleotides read TGTGCCAGCAGCCGGAGGACTAGCGGGAGCCCAGATACGCAGTATTTT. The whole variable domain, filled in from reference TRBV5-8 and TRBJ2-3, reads EAGVTQSPTHLIKTRGQQATLRCSPISGHTSVYWYQQALGLGLQFLLWYDEGEERNRGNFPPRFSGRQFPNYSSELNVNALELEDSALYLCASSRRTSGSPDTQYFGPGTRLTVL.

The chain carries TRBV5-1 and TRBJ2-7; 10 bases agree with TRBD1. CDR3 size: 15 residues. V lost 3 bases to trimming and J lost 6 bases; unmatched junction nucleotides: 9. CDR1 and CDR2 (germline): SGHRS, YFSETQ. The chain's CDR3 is CASSSLDRGGAEQYF. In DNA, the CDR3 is TGCGCCAGCAGCTCGTTGGACAGGGGGGGGGCCGAGCAGTACTTC.

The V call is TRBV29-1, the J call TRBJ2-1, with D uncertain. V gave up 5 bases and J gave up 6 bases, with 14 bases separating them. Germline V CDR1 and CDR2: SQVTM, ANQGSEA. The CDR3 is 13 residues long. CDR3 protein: CSVRSVIGNEQFF. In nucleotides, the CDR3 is TGCAGCGTTCGAAGCGTGATCGGCAATGAGCAGTTCTTC.

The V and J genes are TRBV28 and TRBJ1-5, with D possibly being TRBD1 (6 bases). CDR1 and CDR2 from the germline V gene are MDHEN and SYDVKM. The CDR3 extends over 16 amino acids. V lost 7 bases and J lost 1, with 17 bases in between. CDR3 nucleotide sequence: TGTGCCAGCACCCCGGGGGGGGCGGGCAGCAATCAGCCCCAGCATTTT. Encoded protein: CASTPGGAGSNQPQHF.

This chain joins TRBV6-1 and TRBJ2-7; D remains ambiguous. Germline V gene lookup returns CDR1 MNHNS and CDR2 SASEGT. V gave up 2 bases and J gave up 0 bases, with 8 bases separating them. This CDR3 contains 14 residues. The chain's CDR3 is CASSENYSSYEQYF. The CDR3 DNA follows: TGTGCCAGCAGTGAAAATTACAGCTCCTACGAGCAGTACTTC.

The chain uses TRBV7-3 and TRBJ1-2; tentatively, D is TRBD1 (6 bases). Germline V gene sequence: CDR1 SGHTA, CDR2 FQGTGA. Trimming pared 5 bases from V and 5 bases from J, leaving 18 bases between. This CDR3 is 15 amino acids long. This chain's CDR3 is CASSPDRTRTYGYTF. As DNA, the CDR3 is TGTGCCAGCAGCCCCGACAGGACCCGAACATATGGCTACACCTTC. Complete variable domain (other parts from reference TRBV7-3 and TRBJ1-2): GAGVSQTPSNKVTEKGKYVELRCDPISGHTALYWYRQSLGQGPEFLIYFQGTGAADDSGLPNDRFFAVRPEGSVSTLKIQRTERGDSAVYLCASSPDRTRTYGYTFGSGTRLTVV.

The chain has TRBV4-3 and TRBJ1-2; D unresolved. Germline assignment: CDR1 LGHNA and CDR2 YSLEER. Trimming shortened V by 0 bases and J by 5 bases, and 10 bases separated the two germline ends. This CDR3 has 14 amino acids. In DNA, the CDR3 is TGCGCCAGCAGCCAAGATTGGGCGACATATGGCTACACCTTC. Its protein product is CASSQDWATYGYTF.

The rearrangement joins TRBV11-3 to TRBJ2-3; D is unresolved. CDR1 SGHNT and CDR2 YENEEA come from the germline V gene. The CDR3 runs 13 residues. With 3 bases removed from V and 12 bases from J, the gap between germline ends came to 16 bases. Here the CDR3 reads CASSFDWLGPQYF. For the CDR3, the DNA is TGTGCCAGCAGCTTCGACTGGCTCGGTCCCCAGTATTTT.

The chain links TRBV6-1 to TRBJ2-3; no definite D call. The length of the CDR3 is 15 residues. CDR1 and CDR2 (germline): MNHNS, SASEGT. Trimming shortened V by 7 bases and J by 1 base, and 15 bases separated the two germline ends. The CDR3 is CASTKSEAGTDTQYF. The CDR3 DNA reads TGTGCCAGCACGAAATCAGAGGCTGGCACAGATACGCAGTATTTT.

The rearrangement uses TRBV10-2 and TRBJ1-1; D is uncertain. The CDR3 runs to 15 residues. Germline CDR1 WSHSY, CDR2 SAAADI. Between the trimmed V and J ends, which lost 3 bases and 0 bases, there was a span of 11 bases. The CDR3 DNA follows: TGCGCCAGCAGTGAAGTAAGCGGCCTGAACACTGAAGCTTTCTTT. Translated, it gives CASSEVSGLNTEAFF.

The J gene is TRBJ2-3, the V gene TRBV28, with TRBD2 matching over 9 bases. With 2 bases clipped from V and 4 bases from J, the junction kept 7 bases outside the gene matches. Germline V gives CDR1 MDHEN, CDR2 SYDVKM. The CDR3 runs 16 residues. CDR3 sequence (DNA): TGTGCCAGCAGTTTAGGTCTGGGCGGGAGGGCAGATACGCAGTATTTT. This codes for CASSLGLGGRADTQYF.